The source of this T cell receptor beta chain is a study of cytomegalovirus exposure and HLA in healthy donors. The wider study: There were approximately 400 genotyped donors. Of these, about 80% fell in the genetic ancestry cluster associated with self-reported Caucasian donors.

Concerning this clone itself: What it binds is unknown.

Points from the study as a whole: Immune exposure was documented only through CMV serostatus. Equally common other TCR beta chains were less clonally expanded than HLA-associated ones, a later analysis found.

Trimming removed 4 bases at V and 0 bases at J, with 12 bases between. The CDR3 has 15 residues. Germline-derived CDR1 and CDR2 are KGHSH and LQKENI. PCR primers comprised 60 Vbeta and 13 Jbeta primers. TCRdb's table, derived via immunoSEQ multiplex PCR, lists solely in-frame clones and lacks some. The table shows approximately 190,000 clones, with 81% occurring only once. V and J are TRBV18 and TRBJ1-1; D possibly corresponds to TRBD1 (5 bases). This receptor was obtained from a man aged 50 to 60 in good health and CMV-seronegative. The sample consisted of PBMCs. CDR3 in amino acids: CASSRGGSLNTEAFF. In DNA, the CDR3 is TGTGCCAGCTCACGCGGGGGAAGCTTGAACACTGAAGCTTTCTTT. Variable domain in full (rest from reference TRBV18 and TRBJ1-1): NAGVMQNPRHLVRRRGQEARLRCSPMKGHSHVYWYRQLPEEGLKFMVYLQKENIIDESGMPKERFSAEFPKEGPSILRIQQVVRGDSAAYFCASSRGGSLNTEAFFGQGTRLTVV.